This T cell receptor beta chain was sequenced in a study of shared clonotypes between healthy human individuals. Some clones are missing from TCRdb's copy, which holds only in-frame ones; the method was immunoSEQ multiplex PCR. The data hold over 850,000 clones, with about 80% observed a single time. This TCR derives from a man aged 18 to 29 in good health. Some clones in this sample may be carry-over from other donors' samples. Sequenced sample: memory CD4+ T cells from PBMCs. Subset meaning: CD45RA-negative fraction.

This CDR3 reads CASSSGQGVGLGTEAFF. The CDR3 nucleotides are TGTGCCAGCAGTTCGGGACAGGGGGTTGGGTTGGGCACTGAAGCTTTCTTT. The rearrangement uses TRBV27 and TRBJ1-1, with 11 bases that match TRBD1. Trimming cost V 4 bases and J 4 bases; bases outside gene matches: 11. Per germline, CDR1 MNHEY and CDR2 SMNVEV (reference sequence). This CDR3 region has 17 residues.